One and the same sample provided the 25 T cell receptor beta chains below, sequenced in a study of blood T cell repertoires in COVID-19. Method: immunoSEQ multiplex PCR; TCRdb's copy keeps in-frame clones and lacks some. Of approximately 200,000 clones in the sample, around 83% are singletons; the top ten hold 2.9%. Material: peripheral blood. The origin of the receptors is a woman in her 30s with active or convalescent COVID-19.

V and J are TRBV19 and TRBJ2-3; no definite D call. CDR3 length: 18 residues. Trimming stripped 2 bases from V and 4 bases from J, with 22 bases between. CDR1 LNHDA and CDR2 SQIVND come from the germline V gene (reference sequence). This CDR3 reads CASSIRRRVSGGADTQYF. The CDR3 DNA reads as TGTGCCAGTAGTATACGTCGCCGGGTATCTGGTGGCGCAGATACGCAGTATTTT.

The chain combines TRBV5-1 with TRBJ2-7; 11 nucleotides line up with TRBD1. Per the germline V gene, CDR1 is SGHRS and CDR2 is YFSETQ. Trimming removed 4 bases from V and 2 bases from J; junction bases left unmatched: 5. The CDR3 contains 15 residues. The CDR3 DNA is TGCGCCAGCAGCCCGAGGACAGGGGGCGCCTACGAGCAGTACTTC. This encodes CASSPRTGGAYEQYF.

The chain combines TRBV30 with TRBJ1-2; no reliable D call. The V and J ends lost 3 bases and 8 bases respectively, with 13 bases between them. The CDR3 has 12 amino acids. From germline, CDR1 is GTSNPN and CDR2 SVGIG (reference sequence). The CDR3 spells CAWRGGWLGYTF. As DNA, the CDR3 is TGTGCCTGGAGGGGAGGTTGGTTAGGCTACACCTTC.

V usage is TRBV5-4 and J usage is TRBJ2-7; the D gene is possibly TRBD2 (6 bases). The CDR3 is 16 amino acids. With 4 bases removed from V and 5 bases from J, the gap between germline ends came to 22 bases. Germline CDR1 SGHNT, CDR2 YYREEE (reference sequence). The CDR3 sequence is CASSPMGSGGRNEQYF. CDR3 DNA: TGTGCCAGCAGCCCCATGGGATCCGGGGGTAGAAACGAGCAGTACTTC.

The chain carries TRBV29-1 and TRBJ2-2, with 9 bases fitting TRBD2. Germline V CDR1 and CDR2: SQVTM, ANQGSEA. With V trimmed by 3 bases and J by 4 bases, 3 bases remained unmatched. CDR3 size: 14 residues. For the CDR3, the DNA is TGCAGCGTTGATAAAGCGGGAGGCACCGGGGAGCTGTTTTTT. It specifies CSVDKAGGTGELFF.

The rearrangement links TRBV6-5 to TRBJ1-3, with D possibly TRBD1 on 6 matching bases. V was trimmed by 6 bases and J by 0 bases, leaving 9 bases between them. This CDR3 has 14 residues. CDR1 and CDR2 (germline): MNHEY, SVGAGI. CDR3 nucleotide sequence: TGTGCCAGCAGAAGGGACAACTCTGGAAACACCATATATTTT. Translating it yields CASRRDNSGNTIYF.

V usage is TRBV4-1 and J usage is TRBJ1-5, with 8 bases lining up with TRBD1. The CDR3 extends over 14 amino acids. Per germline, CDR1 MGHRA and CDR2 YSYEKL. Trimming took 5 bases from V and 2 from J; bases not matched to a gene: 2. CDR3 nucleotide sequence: TGCGCCAGCAGCTCAGGGGGCGGCAATCAGCCCCAGCATTTT. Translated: CASSSGGGNQPQHF.

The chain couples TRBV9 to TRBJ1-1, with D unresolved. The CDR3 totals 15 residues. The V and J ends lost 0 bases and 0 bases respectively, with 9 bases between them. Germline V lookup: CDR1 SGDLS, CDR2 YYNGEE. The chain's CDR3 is CASSVGRFMNTEAFF. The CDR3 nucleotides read TGTGCCAGCAGCGTAGGCAGATTTATGAACACTGAAGCTTTCTTT. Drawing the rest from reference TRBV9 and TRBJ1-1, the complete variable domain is DSGVTQTPKHLITATGQRVTLRCSPRSGDLSVYWYQQSLDQGLQFLIQYYNGEERAKGNILERFSAQQFPDLHSELNLSSLELGDSALYFCASSVGRFMNTEAFFGQGTRLTVV.

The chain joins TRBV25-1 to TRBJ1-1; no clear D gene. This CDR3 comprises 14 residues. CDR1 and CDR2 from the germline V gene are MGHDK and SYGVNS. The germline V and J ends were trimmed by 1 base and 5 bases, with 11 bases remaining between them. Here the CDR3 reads CASSEWAGRTEAFF. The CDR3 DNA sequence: TGTGCCAGCAGTGAATGGGCCGGGAGGACTGAAGCTTTCTTT.

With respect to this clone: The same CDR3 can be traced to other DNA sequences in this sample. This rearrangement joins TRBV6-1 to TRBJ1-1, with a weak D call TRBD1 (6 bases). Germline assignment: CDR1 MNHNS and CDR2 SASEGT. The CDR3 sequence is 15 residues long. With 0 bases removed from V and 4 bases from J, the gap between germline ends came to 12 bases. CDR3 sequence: CASSEATGQPTEAFF. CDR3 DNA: TGTGCCAGCAGTGAAGCCACAGGGCAACCCACTGAAGCTTTCTTT.

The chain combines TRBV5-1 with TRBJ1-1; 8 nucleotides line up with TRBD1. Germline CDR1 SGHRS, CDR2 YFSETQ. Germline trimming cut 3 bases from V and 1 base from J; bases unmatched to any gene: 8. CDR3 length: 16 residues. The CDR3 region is CASSYLQQGGNTEAFF. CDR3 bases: TGCGCCAGCAGCTACCTACAACAGGGGGGGAACACTGAAGCTTTCTTT.

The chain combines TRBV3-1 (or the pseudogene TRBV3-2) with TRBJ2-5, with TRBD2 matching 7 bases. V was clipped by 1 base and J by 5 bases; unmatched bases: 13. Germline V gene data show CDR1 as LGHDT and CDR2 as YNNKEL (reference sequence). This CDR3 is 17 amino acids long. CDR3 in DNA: TGTGCCAGCAGCCAAGGCGAACGGGAGGCGATAGGGGAGACCCAGTACTTC. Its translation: CASSQGEREAIGETQYF.

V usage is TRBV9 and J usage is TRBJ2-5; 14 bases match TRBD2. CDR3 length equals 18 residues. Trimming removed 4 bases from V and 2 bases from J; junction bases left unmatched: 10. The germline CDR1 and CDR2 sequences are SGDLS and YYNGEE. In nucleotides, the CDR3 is TGTGCCAGCAGCCCCAAGGGACTAGCGGGGGTCATACAAGAGACCCAGTACTTC. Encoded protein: CASSPKGLAGVIQETQYF.

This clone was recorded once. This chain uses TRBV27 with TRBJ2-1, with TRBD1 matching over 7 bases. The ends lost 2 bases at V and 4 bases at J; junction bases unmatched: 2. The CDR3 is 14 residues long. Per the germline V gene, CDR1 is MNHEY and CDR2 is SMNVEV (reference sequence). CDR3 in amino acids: CASSLRGQYNEQFF. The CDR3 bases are TGTGCCAGCAGTTTAAGGGGGCAATACAATGAGCAGTTCTTC.

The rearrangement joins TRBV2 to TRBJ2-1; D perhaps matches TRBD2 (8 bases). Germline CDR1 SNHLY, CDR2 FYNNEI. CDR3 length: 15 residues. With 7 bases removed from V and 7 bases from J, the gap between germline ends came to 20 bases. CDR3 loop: CASKGASGSGNEQFF. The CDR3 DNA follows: TGTGCCAGCAAGGGGGCCAGCGGGAGTGGGAATGAGCAGTTCTTC. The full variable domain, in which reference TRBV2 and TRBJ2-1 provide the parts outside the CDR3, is EPEVTQTPSHQVTQMGQEVILRCVPISNHLYFYWYRQILGQKVEFLVSFYNNEISEKSEIFDDQFSVERPDGSNFTLKIRSTKLEDSAMYFCASKGASGSGNEQFFGPGTRLTVL.

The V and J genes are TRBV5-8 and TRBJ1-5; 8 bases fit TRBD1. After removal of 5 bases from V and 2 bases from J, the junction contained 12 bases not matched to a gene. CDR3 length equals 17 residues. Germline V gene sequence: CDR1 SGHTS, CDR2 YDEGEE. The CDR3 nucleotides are TGTGCCAGCAGTTCCAGACAGGGGAGTTGGGGCAATCAGCCCCAGCATTTT. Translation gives CASSSRQGSWGNQPQHF. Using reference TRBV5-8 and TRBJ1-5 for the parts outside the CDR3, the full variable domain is EAGVTQSPTHLIKTRGQQATLRCSPISGHTSVYWYQQALGLGLQFLLWYDEGEERNRGNFPPRFSGRQFPNYSSELNVNALELEDSALYLCASSSRQGSWGNQPQHFGDGTRLSIL.

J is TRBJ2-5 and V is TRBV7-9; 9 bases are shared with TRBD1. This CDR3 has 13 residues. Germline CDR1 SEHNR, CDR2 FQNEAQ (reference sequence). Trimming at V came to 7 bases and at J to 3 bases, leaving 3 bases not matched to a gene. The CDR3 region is CASIRTGEETQYF. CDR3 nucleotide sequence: TGTGCCAGCATCAGGACAGGGGAAGAGACCCAGTACTTC. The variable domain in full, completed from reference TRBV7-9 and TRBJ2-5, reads DTGVSQNPRHKITKRGQNVTFRCDPISEHNRLYWYRQTLGQGPEFLTYFQNEAQLEKSRLLSDRFSAERPKGSFSTLEIQRTEQGDSAMYLCASIRTGEETQYFGPGTRLLVL.

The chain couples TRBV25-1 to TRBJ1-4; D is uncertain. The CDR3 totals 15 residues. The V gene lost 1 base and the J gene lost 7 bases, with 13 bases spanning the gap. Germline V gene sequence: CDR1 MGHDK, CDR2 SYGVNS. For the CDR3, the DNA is TGTGCCAGCAGTGAATTGGTAGGAAGAGGTGAAAAACTGTTTTTT. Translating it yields CASSELVGRGEKLFF.

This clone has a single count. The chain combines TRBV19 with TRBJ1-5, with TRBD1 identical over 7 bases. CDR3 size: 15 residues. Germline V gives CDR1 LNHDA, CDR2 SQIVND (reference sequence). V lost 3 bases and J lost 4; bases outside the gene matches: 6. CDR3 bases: TGTGCCAGTAGTATCAGGGACAGTTGGAATCAGCCCCAGCATTTT. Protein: CASSIRDSWNQPQHF.

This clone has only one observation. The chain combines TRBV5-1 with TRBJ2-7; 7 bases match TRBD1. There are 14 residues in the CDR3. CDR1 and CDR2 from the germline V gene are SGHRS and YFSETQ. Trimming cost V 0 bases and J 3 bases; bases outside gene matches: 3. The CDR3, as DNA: TGCGCCAGCAGCTTGGGACAGGGTTTCTACGAGCAGTACTTC. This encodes CASSLGQGFYEQYF.

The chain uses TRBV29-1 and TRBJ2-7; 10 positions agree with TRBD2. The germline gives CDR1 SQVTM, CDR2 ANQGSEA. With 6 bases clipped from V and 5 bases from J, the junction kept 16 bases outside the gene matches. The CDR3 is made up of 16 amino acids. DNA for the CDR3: TGCAGCGTAAGGGGGGGCGCAGGGACTAGCGTCCACGAGCAGTACTTC. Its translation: CSVRGGAGTSVHEQYF.

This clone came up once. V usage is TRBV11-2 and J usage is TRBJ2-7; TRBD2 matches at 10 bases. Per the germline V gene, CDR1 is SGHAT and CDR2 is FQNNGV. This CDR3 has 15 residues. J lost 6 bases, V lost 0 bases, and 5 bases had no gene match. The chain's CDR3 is CASSLDFQREGEQYF. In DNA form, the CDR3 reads TGTGCCAGCAGCTTAGACTTCCAGCGGGAGGGCGAGCAGTACTTC. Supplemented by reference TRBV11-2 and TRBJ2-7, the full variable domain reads EAGVAQSPRYKIIEKRQSVAFWCNPISGHATLYWYQQILGQGPKLLIQFQNNGVVDDSQLPKDRFSAERLKGVDSTLKIQPAKLEDSAVYLCASSLDFQREGEQYFGPGTRLTVT.

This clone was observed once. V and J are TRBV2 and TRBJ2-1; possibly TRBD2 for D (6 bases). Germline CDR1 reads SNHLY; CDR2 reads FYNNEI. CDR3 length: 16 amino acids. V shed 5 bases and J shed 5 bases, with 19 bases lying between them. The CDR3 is CASSPGPGRGHNEQFF. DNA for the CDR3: TGTGCCAGCAGTCCTGGCCCGGGGCGGGGACACAATGAGCAGTTCTTC.

CDR3 nucleotides: TGCGCCAGCAGCCGCCGTCTAGATGATCAGCCCCAGCATTTT. As protein: CASSRRLDDQPQHF. The chain uses TRBV4-1 and TRBJ1-5; D not certain. The V end lost 4 bases, the J end lost 5 bases, and 12 bases lay between the germline ends. The CDR3 covers 14 residues. Germline loops: CDR1 MGHRA, CDR2 YSYEKL.

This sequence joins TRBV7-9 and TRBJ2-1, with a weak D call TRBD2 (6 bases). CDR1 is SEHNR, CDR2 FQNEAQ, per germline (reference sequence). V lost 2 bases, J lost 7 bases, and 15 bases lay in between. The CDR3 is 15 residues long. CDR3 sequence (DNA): TGTGCCAGCAGCTTATCCGCCGCGGCGGGGAATGAGCAGTTCTTC. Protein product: CASSLSAAAGNEQFF.